This record concerns one T cell receptor beta chain sequence. Random hexamers were used to reverse transcribe 0.5 to 1 ug of RNA. TCRdb reprocessed the immunoSEQ multiplex PCR reads with MiXCR, giving one entry per CDR3 protein. The data show hundreds of thousands of distinct CDR3 sequences, around 95% seen once. Each multiple sclerosis control was a treatment-naive patient with relapsing-remitting disease that was either stable or active. The data stem from a study of CD8 T cells in Susac syndrome. J lost 5 bases, V lost 5 bases, and 3 bases had no gene match. The CDR3 consists of 14 residues. Looked up from germline, CDR1 is LGHDT and CDR2 is YNNKEL (reference sequence).

This sequence joins TRBV3-1 and TRBJ1-6; 7 positions match TRBD1. The sequencing sample was made of CD4+ T cells from PBMCs. The TCR comes from a human donor with multiple sclerosis. The DNA of the CDR3 is TGTGCCAGCAGCATCGGACAGGATAATTCACCCCTCCACTTT. Translation: CASSIGQDNSPLHF.